Here is one T cell receptor beta chain with its context. A much larger clone differs from this one at a single base, so this may be a read error. Bulk libraries came from a prior protocol with listed TCR primers. A single record per CDR3 protein comes from TCRdb applying MiXCR to the PCR reads. The sample contains some 680,000 distinct CDR3 sequences, about 25% of which appear only once. Germline CDR1 SEHNR, CDR2 FQNEAQ (reference sequence). The CDR3 loop spans 13 amino acids. The V and J ends lost 4 bases and 0 bases respectively, with 5 bases between them. The source of the sample is a study of molecular identifiers for immune sequencing clone quantification.

The receptor was derived from a human donor in good health. Some libraries in this study had Jurkat cell RNA spiked in. What was sequenced was naive CD8+ T cells from blood, with Jurkat cell RNA spiked in. Subset defined: FACS-sorted CD8+CD4-CCR7+CD45RA+ naive T cells. The chain carries TRBV7-9 and TRBJ2-3; D ambiguous. The CDR3 coding sequence is TGTGCCAGCAGCTGGAACAGCACAGATACGCAGTATTTT. Translation gives CASSWNSTDTQYF.